The T cell receptor (beta chain) described here comes from a study of blood T cell repertoires in COVID-19. Sequencing was performed with immunoSEQ multiplex PCR; in TCRdb, only in-frame clones are kept and a portion is missing. The sample has some 100,000 clones; roughly 86% are singletons. Trimming removed 1 base from V and 8 bases from J; junction bases left unmatched: 7. Germline assignment: CDR1 SGHKS and CDR2 YYEKEE (reference sequence). The CDR3 is made up of 14 amino acids. The V gene is TRBV5-5, the J gene TRBJ1-1, with 8 positions matching TRBD1. The sequence was obtained from a man aged 50 or older with acute or convalescent COVID-19. Sequencing input: peripheral blood. CDR3 bases: TGTGCCAGCAGCTTGACAGGGGGTCCATCCGAAGCTTTCTTT. Its translation is CASSLTGGPSEAFF.